One T cell receptor beta chain is described in this entry. Germline V lookup: CDR1 SGHNT, CDR2 YYREEE (reference sequence). With 3 bases clipped from V and 8 bases from J, the junction kept 11 bases outside the gene matches. The CDR3 contains 16 residues. The data were obtained in a study of blood T cell repertoires in COVID-19. Study summary: COVID-19 samples from acute and convalescent phases originated in the United States, Italy and Spain. Sample material is recorded as cDNA or gDNA derived from T cells, B-cell-depleted T cells, or PBMCs.

Authors' analysis steps: Estimates of nucleated cell counts were drawn from the amplification of reference gene primers. The protocol was immunoSEQ multiplex PCR, while the TCRdb copy is restricted to in-frame clones and leaves out a portion. That table gives V, J and clone size, and the DNA gave D and trimming. This sample has tens of thousands of clones, with around 89% found just once. The sequence was collected from a woman in her fifties or sixties with acute or convalescent COVID-19. The chain links TRBV5-4 to TRBJ2-1, with 10 bases identical to TRBD2. Sequencing used peripheral blood. The chain's CDR3 is CASSWGGASGSDEQFF. The CDR3 bases are TGTGCCAGCAGCTGGGGGGGGGCTAGCGGGAGCGATGAGCAGTTCTTC.